Each of the 2 T cell receptor beta chains below was sequenced from the same sample in a study of T cell responses to AZD1222 COVID-19 vaccine. TCRdb's copy holds only in-frame clones and misses some; the assay was immunoSEQ multiplex PCR. The sample contains around 100,000 clones, around 90% of which appear only once. Sequencing was performed on peripheral blood, taken 28 days after the second AZD1222 dose. The receptors were gathered from an adult who received the AZD1222 COVID-19 vaccine.

The J gene is TRBJ2-4, the V gene TRBV5-1; 10 nucleotides match TRBD1. Germline CDR1 is SGHRS and CDR2 is YFSETQ. The V gene end was trimmed by 3 bases and the J gene end by 7 bases; junction bases not matched to a gene: 4. The CDR3 consists of 14 residues. This chain's CDR3 is CASSSGQGWNIQYF. CDR3 DNA sequence: TGCGCCAGCAGCTCGGGACAGGGGTGGAACATTCAGTACTTC.

The chain employs TRBV7-3 and TRBJ2-7; a possible D gene is TRBD1 (6 bases). The CDR3 is 16 residues long. The V and J ends lost 1 base and 1 base respectively, with 14 bases between them. The germline gives CDR1 SGHTA, CDR2 FQGTGA. The CDR3 protein is CASSLNLGTPSYEQYF. The CDR3 DNA follows: TGTGCCAGCAGCTTAAATCTCGGGACACCTTCCTACGAGCAGTACTTC.